This TCR beta chain emerged from a study of T cells in Graves' hyperthyroidism and ophthalmopathy. The study, taken as a whole, reports: Ophthalmopathy onset followed model prediction by a median approximately 6.2 months.

Regions amplified from RNA transcripts were the TCR beta CDR3 regions. A first-round RT-PCR of the TCR CDR3 used the HTBI primer set. TCRdb re-called the multiplex PCR reads with MiXCR, one entry per CDR3 protein. This table holds approximately 520,000 distinct CDR3 sequences, around 20% found once. Graves' hyperthyroidism was deemed stable absent ophthalmopathy progression within 18 months. The study excluded patients with uncontrolled infection, other autoimmune disease, pregnancy or lactation. Clinical symptoms, serum thyroxine and TRAb, thyroid ultrasound and orbital computed tomography together formed the diagnostic basis. The CDR3 has 15 residues. The germline V and J ends were trimmed by 3 bases and 5 bases, with 20 bases remaining between them. CDR1 is GTSNPN, CDR2 SVGIG, per germline (reference sequence). A remark on this clonotype: What it binds is not known.

The chain carries TRBV30 and TRBJ2-7; no clear D. This clonotype was obtained from a young man with Graves' hyperthyroidism. The sequenced material came from blood. The CDR3 sequence is CAWSPPMAAPHEQYF. Written as DNA, the CDR3 is TGTGCCTGGAGCCCTCCGATGGCAGCTCCCCACGAGCAGTACTTC.